The 25 T cell receptor beta chains below all came from one sample that was sequenced in a study of blood T cell repertoires in COVID-19. Here immunoSEQ multiplex PCR was the method, and the copy in TCRdb shows in-frame clones only, minus some. The sample consists of some 350,000 clones, about 90% of them appearing once. The sequenced sample consisted of PBMCs or T cells enriched from blood (not recorded which). The receptors derive from a man aged 30 to 39 who had recovered from COVID-19.

Points on this clone: This specimen includes other DNA sequences encoding the same CDR3. V usage is TRBV28 and J usage is TRBJ2-2; tentatively, D is TRBD2 (5 bases). Between the trimmed V and J ends, which lost 1 base and 3 bases, there was a span of 6 bases. CDR3 length equals 14 residues. CDR1 MDHEN and CDR2 SYDVKM come from the germline V gene. The CDR3 DNA is TGTGCCAGCAGTTTATTCGGGGACACCGGGGAGCTGTTTTTT. Translation: CASSLFGDTGELFF.

The chain combines TRBV27 with TRBJ1-2; TRBD1 might be the D (5 bases). Germline CDR1 and CDR2: MNHEY and SMNVEV (reference sequence). The CDR3 length is 16 residues. V was trimmed by 4 bases and J by 3 bases, leaving 18 bases between them. CDR3 in DNA: TGTGCCAGCAGTTGGGGGGAAGGGGCGGGGTACTATGGCTACACCTTC. Its translation is CASSWGEGAGYYGYTF.

The V and J genes are TRBV19 and TRBJ1-5; 10 bases fit TRBD1. Germline assignment: CDR1 LNHDA and CDR2 SQIVND (reference sequence). The length of the CDR3 is 16 residues. Losses at the gene ends were 0 bases for V and 9 bases for J; bases not matched to a gene: 8. The CDR3 DNA reads TGTGCCAGTAGTATAGATACAAGGGACAGGGGAGCGCCCCAGCATTTT. It yields the protein CASSIDTRDRGAPQHF.

This rearrangement joins TRBV9 to TRBJ2-5, with D maybe TRBD2 (5 bases). Germline CDR1 and CDR2: SGDLS and YYNGEE. V was pared by 1 base and J by 4 bases, with 26 bases between. The length of the CDR3 is 19 residues. In DNA, the CDR3 is TGTGCCAGCAGCGTAAAGGGTGGATATAGCGTTTTTGGGCGAGAGACCCAGTACTTC. Protein sequence: CASSVKGGYSVFGRETQYF.

The V call is TRBV2, the J call TRBJ1-2, with D maybe TRBD1 (6 bases). This CDR3 region has 13 residues. With 3 bases removed from V and 8 bases from J, the gap between germline ends came to 13 bases. Per the germline V gene, CDR1 is SNHLY and CDR2 is FYNNEI. CDR3 nucleotide sequence: TGTGCCAGCAGTGATCAGGGGCAGGGCGGCTACACCTTC. Amino acid sequence: CASSDQGQGGYTF.

A few counts support this clone. The chain couples TRBV6-7 to TRBJ1-5, with TRBD1 as a possible D gene (5 bases). TRBV6-7 is placed among ORFs of uncertain function. V lost 6 bases, J lost 5 bases, and 17 bases lay in between. The CDR3 extends over 15 amino acids. The CDR3 loop reads CASSHRRGGDQPQHF. CDR3 coding DNA: TGTGCCAGCAGCCATAGGCGGGGCGGTGATCAGCCCCAGCATTTT.

The chain joins TRBV6-2 or TRBV6-3 to TRBJ2-7; the match to TRBD2 covers 14 bases. Germline trimming cut 5 bases from V and 5 bases from J; bases unmatched to any gene: 14. This CDR3 spans 18 amino acids. Germline CDR1 and CDR2: MNHEY and SVGEGT. In nucleotides, the CDR3 is TGTGCCAGCAGTGCCGGGACTAGCGGGGGAGAACCGCCCCACGAGCAGTACTTC. Amino acid sequence: CASSAGTSGGEPPHEQYF.

The chain has TRBV14 and TRBJ1-4, with D perhaps TRBD1 (6 bases). Germline V CDR1 and CDR2: SGHDN, FVKESK. The length of the CDR3 is 13 residues. V was shortened by 0 bases and J by 8 bases, with 7 bases between the two germline ends. This CDR3 is CASSQDQGEKLFF. CDR3 DNA: TGTGCCAGCAGCCAAGATCAGGGGGAAAAACTGTTTTTT.

This clone has just a few counts. The chain carries TRBV18 and TRBJ2-1; 8 bases line up with TRBD1. Unmatched junction bases numbered 8, after V lost 3 bases and J lost 7 bases. The CDR3 runs 15 residues. Germline CDR1 KGHSH, CDR2 LQKENI. In nucleotides, the CDR3 is TGTGCCAGCTCACCTGAAACAGGGGGTTGGAATGAGCAGTTCTTC. Its translation is CASSPETGGWNEQFF.

This chain links TRBV10-3 with TRBJ1-1, with D possibly being TRBD1 (6 bases). The V gene lost 5 bases and the J gene lost 4 bases, with 23 bases spanning the gap. CDR3 length: 17 residues. Germline values: CDR1 ENHRY, CDR2 SYGVKD. The CDR3 sequence is CAISPRTVGRGGTEAFF. CDR3 bases: TGTGCCATCAGTCCCCGGACAGTCGGGAGGGGGGGCACTGAAGCTTTCTTT.

This chain joins TRBV28 and TRBJ2-7, with D possibly matching TRBD1 (6 bases). This CDR3 spans 15 amino acids. V gave up 3 bases and J gave up 0 bases, with 12 bases separating them. In germline, CDR1 is MDHEN, CDR2 SYDVKM. The CDR3 loop reads CASSFAGAGSYEQYF. The DNA for the CDR3 is TGTGCCAGCAGTTTCGCAGGGGCGGGCTCCTACGAGCAGTACTTC.

The V and J genes are TRBV6-5 and TRBJ1-2; D is perhaps TRBD1 (5 bases). This CDR3 contains 14 residues. V lost 2 bases and J lost 3, with 10 bases in between. The V gene's germline CDR1 is MNHEY and CDR2 SVGAGI. The CDR3 DNA reads as TGTGCCAGCAGTTACCAGGGAAGTTACTATGGCTACACCTTC. Protein sequence: CASSYQGSYYGYTF.

The chain employs TRBV9 and TRBJ1-4, with TRBD1 as a possible D gene (6 bases). V lost 4 bases and J lost 4, with 14 bases in between. The CDR3 has 15 residues. Germline CDR1 is SGDLS and CDR2 is YYNGEE. CDR3: CASSPLQGYNEKLFF. DNA for the CDR3: TGTGCCAGCAGCCCTCTACAGGGCTATAATGAAAAACTGTTTTTT. The complete variable domain, with remaining parts taken from reference TRBV9 and TRBJ1-4, reads DSGVTQTPKHLITATGQRVTLRCSPRSGDLSVYWYQQSLDQGLQFLIQYYNGEERAKGNILERFSAQQFPDLHSELNLSSLELGDSALYFCASSPLQGYNEKLFFGSGTQLSVL.

This clone has a handful of counts. The chain is built from TRBV6-5 and TRBJ1-3, with D unresolved. CDR1 and CDR2 (germline): MNHEY, SVGAGI. The CDR3 consists of 14 residues. Trimming removed 6 bases from V and 0 bases from J, with 9 bases in between. The CDR3 sequence: CASRPTYSGNTIYF. The CDR3 coding sequence is TGTGCCAGCAGACCAACCTACTCTGGAAACACCATATATTTT.

The chain is built from TRBV10-3 and TRBJ2-3; TRBD2 aligns across 7 bases. Germline values: CDR1 ENHRY, CDR2 SYGVKD. CDR3 length equals 13 residues. Germline trimming cut 10 bases from V and 5 bases from J; bases unmatched to any gene: 9. In nucleotides, the CDR3 is TGTGCCACCTGTGGGGGGGTTGTAGATACGCAGTATTTT. This encodes CATCGGVVDTQYF.

The CDR3 nucleotides are TGTGCCAGCAAACCCCCGGGGGGCGGCACAGATACGCAGTATTTT. It specifies CASKPPGGGTDTQYF. The rearrangement joins TRBV7-6 to TRBJ2-3; a weak D match, TRBD2 (7 bases). CDR1 is SGHVS and CDR2 is FNYEAQ in the germline V gene. CDR3 length: 15 residues. Trimming removed 7 bases from V and 1 base from J, with 15 bases in between. Filled out from reference TRBV7-6 and TRBJ2-3, the complete variable domain reads GAGVSQSPRYKVTKRGQDVALRCDPISGHVSLYWYRQALGQGPEFLTYFNYEAQQDKSGLPNDRFSAERPEGSISTLTIQRTEQRDSAMYRCASKPPGGGTDTQYFGPGTRLTVL.

The V gene is TRBV7-8, the J gene TRBJ1-2; 7 bases align to TRBD1. This CDR3 has 14 residues. Germline V gene data show CDR1 as SGHVS and CDR2 as FQNEAQ. The trim removed 1 base at V and 4 bases at J, leaving 3 bases unmatched. CDR3 protein: CASSLGTGIYGYTF. CDR3 DNA sequence: TGTGCCAGCAGCTTAGGGACAGGCATCTATGGCTACACCTTC. The full variable domain, its missing parts supplied by reference TRBV7-8 and TRBJ1-2, is GAGVSQSPRYKVAKRGQDVALRCDPISGHVSLFWYQQALGQGPEFLTYFQNEAQLDKSGLPSDRFFAERPEGSVSTLKIQRTQQEDSAVYLCASSLGTGIYGYTFGSGTRLTVV.

The J gene is TRBJ2-3, the V gene TRBV10-3, with D tentatively TRBD1 (5 bases). Trimming removed 3 bases from V and 1 base from J, with 8 bases in between. The CDR3 consists of 14 residues. Looked up from germline, CDR1 is ENHRY and CDR2 is SYGVKD. The CDR3 spells CAISDRAGTDTQYF. The CDR3 DNA reads as TGTGCCATCAGTGACAGGGCGGGCACAGATACGCAGTATTTT.

The rearrangement links TRBV18 to TRBJ1-2; 9 bases fit TRBD1. After removal of 4 bases from V and 8 bases from J, the junction contained 8 bases not matched to a gene. Germline V CDR1 and CDR2: KGHSH, LQKENI. The CDR3 loop spans 14 amino acids. The CDR3 DNA is TGTGCCAGCTCACTTACCCGGACAGGGGAGGGCTACACCTTC. Protein product: CASSLTRTGEGYTF.

The chain employs TRBV5-1 and TRBJ2-7; D remains unclear. In germline, CDR1 is SGHRS, CDR2 YFSETQ. This CDR3 region has 13 residues. V dropped 4 bases and J dropped 1 base, with 9 bases sitting between them. CDR3 loop: CASSLTNSYEQYF. Here the CDR3 DNA reads TGCGCCAGCAGCCTCACAAATTCCTACGAGCAGTACTTC. The whole variable domain, remainder taken from reference TRBV5-1 and TRBJ2-7, is KAGVTQTPRYLIKTRGQQVTLSCSPISGHRSVSWYQQTPGQGLQFLFEYFSETQRNKGNFPGRFSGRQFSNSRSEMNVSTLELGDSALYLCASSLTNSYEQYFGPGTRLTVT.

The rearrangement uses TRBV6-5 and TRBJ2-5; TRBD2 aligns across 9 bases. The V and J ends lost 6 bases and 8 bases, in that order; junction bases with no gene match: 7. This CDR3 comprises 13 residues. The germline CDR1 and CDR2 sequences are MNHEY and SVGAGI. CDR3 in DNA: TGTGCCAGCAGGGCGGGAGGGGCAGGAACCCAGTACTTC. Translating it yields CASRAGGAGTQYF.

V usage is TRBV13 and J usage is TRBJ2-7; 8 bases line up with TRBD1. Germline V CDR1 and CDR2: PRHDT, FYEKMQ (reference sequence). V lost 4 bases, J lost 6 bases, and 14 bases stayed unmatched. CDR3 length: 16 amino acids. In DNA, the CDR3 is TGTGCCAGCAGCTCACCCGGGACAGGATCACGGAGCGAGCAGTACTTC. Its protein is CASSSPGTGSRSEQYF.

This chain joins TRBV6-2 or TRBV6-3 and TRBJ2-7; D ambiguous. Per the germline V gene, CDR1 is MNHEY and CDR2 is SVGEGT. This CDR3 contains 14 residues. V lost 6 bases and J 3 bases, leaving 15 bases between the germline ends. CDR3 DNA: TGTGCCAGCAGCCACCCCGAGAGACACTACGAGCAGTACTTC. The encoded protein is CASSHPERHYEQYF.

The V gene is TRBV10-3, the J gene TRBJ1-3, with D unresolved. The CDR3 sequence is 14 residues long. The germline CDR1 and CDR2 sequences are ENHRY and SYGVKD. V lost 4 bases and J lost 1, with 8 bases in between. CDR3 coding DNA: TGTGCCATCAGTGTCGGGGTATCTGGAAACACCATATATTTT. This translates into CAISVGVSGNTIYF.

CDR3 protein: CASSWDRDNYGYTF. CDR3 sequence (DNA): TGTGCCAGCAGCTGGGACAGGGATAACTATGGCTACACCTTC. The chain couples TRBV13 to TRBJ1-2; 9 bases align to TRBD1. Germline values: CDR1 PRHDT, CDR2 FYEKMQ (reference sequence). The CDR3 sequence is 14 residues long. The J segment lost 1 base and the V segment lost 4 bases, leaving 1 base of the junction unmatched.